This T cell receptor (beta chain) is drawn from a study of sequential checkpoint blockade in melanoma. The CDR3 runs 12 residues. V lost 5 bases, J lost 12 bases, and 8 bases stayed unmatched. In germline, CDR1 is SGDLS, CDR2 YYNGEE. Treatment here: randomized to nivolumab then ipilimumab (arm A) or the reverse (arm B). No patient had prior DNA-damaging chemotherapy. PBMC sorting kept live CD3+CD8+ cells without CD19 or CD56. This table comes from immunoSEQ multiplex PCR, and its TCRdb copy is limited to in-frame clones, with some not included. The profile shows 5,600 or so clones, 53% of them singletons.

This clonotype was sampled from a human donor with melanoma. This rearrangement joins TRBV9 to TRBJ1-1; TRBD1 aligns across 9 bases. The specimen comprised CD8+ T cells sorted from blood (inferred from file names), sampled from a patient given nivolumab and ipilimumab in sequence. The CDR3 region is CASSTRTGESFF. DNA of the CDR3: TGTGCCAGCAGTACAAGGACAGGGGAGTCTTTCTTT. Looking up the rest from reference TRBV9 and TRBJ1-1 gives the full variable domain: DSGVTQTPKHLITATGQRVTLRCSPRSGDLSVYWYQQSLDQGLQFLIQYYNGEERAKGNILERFSAQQFPDLHSELNLSSLELGDSALYFCASSTRTGESFFGQGTRLTVV.